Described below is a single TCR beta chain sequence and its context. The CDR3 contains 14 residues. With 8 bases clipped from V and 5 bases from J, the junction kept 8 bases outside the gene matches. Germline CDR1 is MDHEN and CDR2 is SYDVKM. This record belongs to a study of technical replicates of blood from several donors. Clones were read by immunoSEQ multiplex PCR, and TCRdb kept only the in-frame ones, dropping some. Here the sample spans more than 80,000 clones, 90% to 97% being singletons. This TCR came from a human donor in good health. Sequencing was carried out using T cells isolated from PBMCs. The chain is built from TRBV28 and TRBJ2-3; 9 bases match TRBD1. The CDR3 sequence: CASRGTGMGDTQYF. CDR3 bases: TGTGCCAGCCGCGGGACAGGGATGGGAGATACGCAGTATTTT. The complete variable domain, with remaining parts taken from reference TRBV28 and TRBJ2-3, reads DVKVTQSSRYLVKRTGEKVFLECVQDMDHENMFWYRQDPGLGLRLIYFSYDVKMKEKGDIPEGYSVSREKKERFSLILESASTNQTSMYLCASRGTGMGDTQYFGPGTRLTVL.